The 2 T cell receptor beta chains presented below share a single source sample, sequenced in a study of T cell repertoires in cytomegalovirus infection. MiXCR, run by TCRdb on the reads, gives a single entry per CDR3 protein. The table has some 230,000 distinct CDR3 sequences, approximately 22% seen once. What was sequenced was CD8+ T cells from PBMCs. Every receptor here comes from a human donor in good health (CMV status not recorded). Some clones in this sample may be carry-over from other donors' samples.

The chain recombines TRBV20-1 with TRBJ2-3; D assignment may be TRBD1 or TRBD2 (5 bases each). This CDR3 is 14 amino acids long. Per the germline V gene, CDR1 is DFQATT and CDR2 is SNEGSKA (reference sequence). Between the trimmed V and J ends, which lost 6 bases and 2 bases, there was a span of 15 bases. In DNA, the CDR3 is TGCAGTGCCCCCTATGGGGGTTACACAGATACGCAGTATTTT. This codes for CSAPYGGYTDTQYF.

The table lists this clonotype with a few counts. The chain employs TRBV9 and TRBJ2-1; TRBD1 is a possible D gene (6 bases). This CDR3 region has 18 residues. CDR1 is SGDLS, CDR2 YYNGEE, per germline. V lost 3 bases and J lost 4, with 23 bases in between. CDR3 sequence reads: CASSGPQQGAGAYNEQFF. The CDR3, as DNA: TGTGCCAGCAGCGGACCTCAACAGGGCGCAGGGGCTTACAATGAGCAGTTCTTC.